This T cell receptor (beta chain) appears in the sequencing data of a study of blood T cell repertoires in COVID-19. Overall study context: Samples came from the United States, Italy and Spain, spanning acute and convalescent COVID-19.

V was trimmed by 2 bases and J by 3 bases, leaving 14 bases between them. Germline lookup yields CDR1 SGHTA and CDR2 FQGNSA. The CDR3 extends over 16 amino acids. Sequenced by immunoSEQ multiplex PCR; TCRdb stores in-frame clones only, minus some. Among about 300,000 clones listed, roughly 90% were seen once. This TCR was sampled from a woman younger than 45 with COVID-19, enrolled during active disease. Source material: peripheral blood. V usage is TRBV7-2 and J usage is TRBJ1-5; D is undetermined. CDR3 coding DNA: TGTGCCAGCAGCTTATTTGCAGGTATGAACAATCAGCCCCAGCATTTT. Protein product: CASSLFAGMNNQPQHF.